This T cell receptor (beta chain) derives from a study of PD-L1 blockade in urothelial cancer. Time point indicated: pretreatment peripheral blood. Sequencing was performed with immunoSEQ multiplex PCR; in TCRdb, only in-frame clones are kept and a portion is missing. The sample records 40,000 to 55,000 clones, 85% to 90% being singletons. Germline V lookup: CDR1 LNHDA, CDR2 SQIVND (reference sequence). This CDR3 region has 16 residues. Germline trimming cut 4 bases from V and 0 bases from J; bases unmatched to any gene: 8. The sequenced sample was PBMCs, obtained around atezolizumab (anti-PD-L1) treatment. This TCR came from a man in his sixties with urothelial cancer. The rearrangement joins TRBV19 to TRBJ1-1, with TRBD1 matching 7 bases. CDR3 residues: CASSNPDRAMNTEAFF. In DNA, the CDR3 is TGTGCCAGTAGTAACCCCGACAGGGCTATGAACACTGAAGCTTTCTTT.